The following is a T cell receptor (beta chain) sequence with its context. Its specificity is not known. Time point defined: longitudinal time-point 3. The entry originates in a study of neurological immune-mediated disorders. The germline CDR1 and CDR2 sequences are SEHNR and FQNEAQ (reference sequence). This CDR3 comprises 12 residues. The V gene lost 5 bases and the J gene lost 5 bases, with 9 bases spanning the gap. TCRdb independently ran MiXCR on the 5' RACE reads; one entry per CDR3 protein. The table has more than 50,000 distinct CDR3 sequences, 7% to 9% seen once. Overall study findings and caveats: Expanded clones shared no CDR3 amino acid sequences across subjects, suggesting private repertoires in all groups.

Sequencing was carried out using PBMCs. The V and J genes are TRBV7-9 and TRBJ2-5; D is unclear. This TCR was recovered from a woman aged 40 to 50 in good health. CDR3 DNA sequence: TGTGCCAGCAGCCTAATCTGGGAGACCCAGTACTTC. Translating gives CASSLIWETQYF.